These 11 T cell receptor beta chains were sequenced from one sample in a study of prognosis after radiotherapy for stage I lung cancer. CDR3 of TCR beta was amplified from genomic DNA via a two-round multiplex PCR. TRBV and TRBJ genes each had their own specific primers in first-round PCR. One entry per CDR3 protein results from TCRdb running MiXCR on the multiplex PCR reads. The top ten hold about a tenth of the sample, which has about 51,000 distinct CDR3 sequences, about a third seen once. The material was PBMCs, obtained before or after stereotactic body radiation therapy (not recorded which). The source of these receptors is a donor over 45 with non-small cell lung cancer.

This clonotype showed up many times. The V call is TRBV10-2, the J call TRBJ1-2; 7 positions agree with TRBD1. After removal of 5 bases from V and 8 bases from J, the junction contained 8 bases not matched to a gene. Germline V gives CDR1 WSHSY, CDR2 SAAADI. The CDR3 runs 13 residues. CDR3 in DNA: TGCGCCAGCAGTACAACAGGGGTCTACGGCTACACCTTC. Protein sequence: CASSTTGVYGYTF.

This clonotype was recorded at least ten times. This rearrangement joins TRBV7-3 to TRBJ2-3; TRBD1 aligns across 8 bases. Germline V lookup: CDR1 SGHTA, CDR2 FQGTGA. The CDR3 loop spans 13 amino acids. The trim removed 3 bases at V and 4 bases at J, leaving 0 bases unmatched. The CDR3, as DNA: TGTGCCAGCAGCTTGACAGGGGCAGATACGCAGTATTTT. Residues: CASSLTGADTQYF.

This clonotype was counted at least ten times. This chain connects TRBV18 to TRBJ2-3, with 9 bases matching TRBD1. Germline loops: CDR1 KGHSH, CDR2 LQKENI. The CDR3 spans 15 residues. Trimming cost V 6 bases and J 4 bases; bases outside gene matches: 8. The CDR3 DNA sequence: TGTGCCAGCTCCGCCGGGACAGGGAATTCAGATACGCAGTATTTT. It codes for CASSAGTGNSDTQYF.

The chain has TRBV6-1 and TRBJ2-3, with D tentatively TRBD2 (5 bases). Germline V gene sequence: CDR1 MNHNS, CDR2 SASEGT. There are 17 residues in the CDR3. Trimming left V 5 bases short and J 4 bases short, with 22 bases between. Written as DNA, the CDR3 is TGTGCCAGCAGTCGATTTTCTATCGGGATGGCCGCAGATACGCAGTATTTT. Its translation is CASSRFSIGMAADTQYF.

The chain's CDR3 is CASSLSQGLNEKLFF. CDR3 in DNA: TGTGCCAGCAGCTTAAGTCAGGGCCTTAATGAAAAACTGTTTTTT. This rearrangement joins TRBV7-9 to TRBJ1-4, with D maybe TRBD1 (5 bases). This CDR3 contains 15 residues. The ends were cut back, 2 bases at V and 4 bases at J, with 11 bases in the middle. CDR1 is SEHNR, CDR2 FQNEAQ, per germline (reference sequence).

The rearrangement joins TRBV19 to TRBJ2-7; 12 bases agree with TRBD2. CDR1 and CDR2 from the germline V gene are LNHDA and SQIVND (reference sequence). The CDR3 has 17 residues. J gave up 5 bases and V 7 bases, and 15 bases lay outside the gene matches. The CDR3: CASTPPTSGRECHEQYF. CDR3 DNA sequence: TGTGCCAGTACACCCCCGACTAGCGGGAGAGAGTGCCACGAGCAGTACTTC. The full variable domain, with the rest looked up from reference TRBV19 and TRBJ2-7, is DGGITQSPKYLFRKEGQNVTLSCEQNLNHDAMYWYRQDPGQGLRLIYYSQIVNDFQKGDIAEGYSVSREKKESFPLTVTSAQKNPTAFYLCASTPPTSGRECHEQYFGPGTRLTVT.

This clonotype showed up many times. The chain links TRBV5-1 to TRBJ2-5; no clear D gene. Germline V gene sequence: CDR1 SGHRS, CDR2 YFSETQ. The CDR3 is made up of 12 amino acids. V lost 3 bases and J 1 base, leaving 4 bases between the germline ends. The chain's CDR3 is CASSSPQETQYF. The CDR3 DNA reads as TGCGCCAGCAGCTCGCCCCAAGAGACCCAGTACTTC.

This clonotype showed up many times. This chain uses TRBV6-2 or TRBV6-3 with TRBJ1-5, with 7 bases lining up with TRBD1. The CDR3 is made up of 15 amino acids. Germline-derived CDR1 and CDR2 are MNHEY and SVGEGT. V lost 4 bases to trimming and J lost 1 base; unmatched junction nucleotides: 4. This chain's CDR3 is CASSSSRGSNQPQHF. CDR3 bases: TGTGCCAGCAGTTCGAGCAGGGGGAGCAATCAGCCCCAGCATTTT.

The J gene is TRBJ2-3, the V gene TRBV20-1; 9 nucleotides agree with TRBD2. V gave up 3 bases and J gave up 4 bases; unmatched junction bases: 8. CDR1 DFQATT and CDR2 SNEGSKA come from the germline V gene (reference sequence). The CDR3 is made up of 15 amino acids. CDR3 sequence reads: CSASGKGGRADTQYF. CDR3 DNA: TGCAGTGCTAGTGGAAAGGGCGGGAGGGCAGATACGCAGTATTTT.

Remarks on this clonotype: This likely came from a read error, as a far larger clone is one base away. Lacking the conserved final phenylalanine or tryptophan, this CDR3 likely reflects a read error. The chain couples TRBV6-4 to TRBJ1-2; 7 positions match TRBD1. J gave up 7 bases and V 6 bases, and 20 bases lay outside the gene matches. This CDR3 is 17 amino acids long. Germline CDR1 reads MRHNA; CDR2 reads SNTAGT. CDR3 residues: CASSSIRDSMLNSGYTI. The CDR3 DNA reads TGTGCCAGCAGCTCTATCCGGGACAGTATGTTGAACAGTGGCTACACCATC.

This clonotype was recorded many times. DNA for the CDR3: TGCAGTGCTAATACAGGGTCGGACTATGGCTACACCTTC. It encodes CSANTGSDYGYTF. V usage is TRBV20-1 and J usage is TRBJ1-2; possibly TRBD1 for D (6 bases). The CDR3 consists of 13 residues. CDR1 and CDR2 from the germline V gene are DFQATT and SNEGSKA (reference sequence). V gave up 4 bases and J gave up 3 bases, with 12 bases separating them.